These 7 T cell receptor beta chains were all obtained from the same sample, sequenced in a study of shared clonotypes between healthy human individuals (dated by TCRdb to about 2020). Library preparation used the immunoSEQ multiplex PCR assay. In its TCRdb copy, this immuneACCESS table keeps in-frame sequences only and misses some clones. Where compared with another copy, unresolved V genes explain less than half of these, and the others have no known cause. This sample gives around 2.5 million clones in total; approximately 93% of them show up just once. Jointly, the top ten make up 0.36% of the sample. The material sequenced was naive CD4+ T cells from PBMCs. Read against the paper, the sample's cell subset or site label means: CD45RA+ positively selected. These receptors came from a man between 18 and 29 years old in good health. Some clones in this sample may be carry-over from other donors' samples.

V gene TRBV28 combines with J gene TRBJ2-1; 16 bases are a match to TRBD2. This CDR3 is built from 16 residues. J gave up 6 bases and V 11 bases, and 10 bases lay outside the gene matches. Germline V gives CDR1 MDHEN, CDR2 SYDVKM. CDR3 amino acids: CASSPGTSGRVNEQFF. CDR3 nucleotide sequence: TGTGCCTCCTCCCCAGGGACTAGCGGGAGGGTCAATGAGCAGTTCTTC. The entire variable domain, with the rest obtained from reference TRBV28 and TRBJ2-1, is as follows: DVKVTQSSRYLVKRTGEKVFLECVQDMDHENMFWYRQDPGLGLRLIYFSYDVKMKEKGDIPEGYSVSREKKERFSLILESASTNQTSMYLCASSPGTSGRVNEQFFGPGTRLTVL.

This clone was observed a handful of times. This chain joins TRBV7-9 and TRBJ1-1; D uncertain. The length of the CDR3 is 11 residues. Trimming left V 5 bases short and J 11 bases short, with 12 bases between. CDR1 and CDR2 (germline): SEHNR, FQNEAQ (reference sequence). DNA for the CDR3: TGTGCCAGCAGCCCACTGGTGGACGCTTTCTTT. Translated, it gives CASSPLVDAFF.

The rearrangement uses TRBV28 and TRBJ1-2; D call uncertain. Per the germline V gene, CDR1 is MDHEN and CDR2 is SYDVKM. Between the trimmed V and J ends, which lost 1 base and 6 bases, there was a span of 9 bases. The length of the CDR3 is 13 residues. This CDR3 reads CASSLSGQDGYTF. In DNA, the CDR3 is TGTGCCAGCAGTTTATCTGGGCAGGATGGCTACACCTTC.

J is TRBJ1-5 and V is TRBV5-8; D may be TRBD1 (5 bases). Deletions cut 5 bases from V and 4 bases from J, with 10 bases between. The CDR3 consists of 13 residues. Looked up from germline, CDR1 is SGHTS and CDR2 is YDEGEE. The CDR3 here is CASRGRLNQPQHF. The CDR3, as DNA: TGTGCCAGCAGGGGACGGCTGAATCAGCCCCAGCATTTT.

This chain joins TRBV2 and TRBJ2-1, with D possibly TRBD1 on 6 matching bases. CDR1 is SNHLY and CDR2 is FYNNEI in the germline V gene. Trimming removed 1 base at V and 9 bases at J, with 7 bases between. CDR3 length: 12 amino acids. The chain's CDR3 is CASSEEQGEQFF. In DNA form, the CDR3 reads TGTGCCAGCAGTGAAGAACAGGGTGAGCAGTTCTTC.

The chain links TRBV4-1 to TRBJ2-7; D call uncertain. Germline V gene lookup returns CDR1 MGHRA and CDR2 YSYEKL. The CDR3 runs to 15 residues. Trimming took off 3 bases at V and 2 bases at J, with 14 bases between the two ends. Here the CDR3 DNA reads TGCGCCAGCAGCCAGGGCGACGCGAGGACCTACGAGCAGTACTTC. It yields the protein CASSQGDARTYEQYF.

With respect to this clone: At one of its ends the junction is not consistent with the germline gene, which may arise from a read error. This chain joins TRBV5-1 and TRBJ2-2; possible D gene TRBD2, 5 bases. The CDR3 extends over 13 amino acids. Germline CDR1 is SGHRS and CDR2 is YFSETQ. Written as DNA, the CDR3 is TGCGCCAGCAGCTTGGGGGAGACCGAGGAGCTGTTTTTT. Amino acid sequence: CASSLGETEELFF.